This T cell receptor beta chain originates from a study of OX40 agonist ivuxolimab in advanced cancers. Measured with immunoSEQ multiplex PCR; TCRdb has only the in-frame clones, and not every one. The sample has about 80,000 clones, roughly 87% seen once. V lost 2 bases and J lost 0, with 8 bases in between. The CDR3 is 15 amino acids. Germline lookup yields CDR1 SGHAT and CDR2 FQDESV (reference sequence). The chain employs TRBV11-1 and TRBJ2-1; no definite D call. The material was CD4+ or CD8+ T cells sorted from blood, obtained in a trial of the OX40 agonist ivuxolimab. The TCR sequence derives from an adult with an advanced solid tumor such as melanoma, head and neck, liver or kidney cancer. The CDR3 sequence is CASSLSGRSYNEQFF. The DNA of the CDR3 is TGTGCCAGCAGCTTATCCGGGCGCTCCTACAATGAGCAGTTCTTC.